This entry is about one T cell receptor (beta chain). Antigen unknown. The data are from a study of molecular identifiers for immune sequencing clone quantification. The CDR3 runs 18 residues. Germline CDR1 is DFQATT and CDR2 is SNEGSKA (reference sequence). Trimming removed 6 bases from V and 9 bases from J, with 36 bases in between. Via MiXCR, TCRdb re-called the PCR reads, giving one row per CDR3 protein. This table has around 320,000 distinct CDR3 sequences, roughly a quarter appearing once. Study-wide results and caveats: Jurkat TCR RNA spiked in from one cell reportedly remained identifiable amid approximately 1 million naive cells.

The chain employs TRBV20-1 and TRBJ2-7; D perhaps matches TRBD2 (5 bases). The receptor was isolated from a human donor in good health. Some libraries in this study had Jurkat cell RNA spiked in. The specimen was naive CD8+ T cells from blood, with Jurkat cell RNA spiked in. The subset was: FACS-sorted CD8+CD4-CCR7+CD45RA+ naive T cells. CDR3 nucleotides: TGCAGTGCCCCCGGCCCGGTGGATAGCGCAATATTTACTACTTCGCAGTACTTC. Its protein is CSAPGPVDSAIFTTSQYF.